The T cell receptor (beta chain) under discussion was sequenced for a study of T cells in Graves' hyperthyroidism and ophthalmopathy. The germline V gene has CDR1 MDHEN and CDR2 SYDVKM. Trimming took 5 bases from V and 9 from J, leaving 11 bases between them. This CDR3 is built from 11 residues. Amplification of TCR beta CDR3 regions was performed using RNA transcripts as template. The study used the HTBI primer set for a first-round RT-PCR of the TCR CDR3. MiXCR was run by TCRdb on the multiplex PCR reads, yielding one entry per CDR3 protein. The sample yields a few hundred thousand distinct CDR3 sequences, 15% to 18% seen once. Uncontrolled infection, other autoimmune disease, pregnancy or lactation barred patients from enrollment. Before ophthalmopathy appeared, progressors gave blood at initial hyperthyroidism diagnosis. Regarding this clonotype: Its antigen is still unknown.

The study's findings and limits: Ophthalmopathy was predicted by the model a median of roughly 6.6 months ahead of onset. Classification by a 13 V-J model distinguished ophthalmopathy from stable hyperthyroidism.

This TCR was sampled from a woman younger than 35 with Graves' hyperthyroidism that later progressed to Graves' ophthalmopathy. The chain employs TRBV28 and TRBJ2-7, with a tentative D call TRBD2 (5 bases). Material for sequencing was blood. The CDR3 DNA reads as TGTGCCAGCAGTAAGGAGGAAGCGCAGTACTTC. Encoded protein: CASSKEEAQYF.